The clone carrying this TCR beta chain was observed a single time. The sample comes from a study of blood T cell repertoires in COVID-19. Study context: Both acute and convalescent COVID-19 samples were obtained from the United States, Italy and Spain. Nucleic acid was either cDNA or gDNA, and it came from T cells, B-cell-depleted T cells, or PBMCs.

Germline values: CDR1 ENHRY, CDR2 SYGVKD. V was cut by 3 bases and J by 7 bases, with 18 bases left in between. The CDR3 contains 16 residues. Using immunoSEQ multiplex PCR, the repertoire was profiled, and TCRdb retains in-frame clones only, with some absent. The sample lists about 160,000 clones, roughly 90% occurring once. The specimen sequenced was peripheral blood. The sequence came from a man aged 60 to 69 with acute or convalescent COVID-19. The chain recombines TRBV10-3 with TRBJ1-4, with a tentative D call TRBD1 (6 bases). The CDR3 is CAISDFSHGTLEKLFF. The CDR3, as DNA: TGTGCCATCAGTGACTTTTCCCACGGGACACTTGAAAAACTGTTTTTT.